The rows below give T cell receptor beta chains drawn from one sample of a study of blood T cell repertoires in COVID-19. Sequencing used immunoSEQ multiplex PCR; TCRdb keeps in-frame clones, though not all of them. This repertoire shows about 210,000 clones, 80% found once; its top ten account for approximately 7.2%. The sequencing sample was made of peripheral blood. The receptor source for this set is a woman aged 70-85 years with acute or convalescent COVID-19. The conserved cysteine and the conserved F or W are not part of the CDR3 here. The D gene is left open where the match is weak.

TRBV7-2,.,ASSRGGDASKAF
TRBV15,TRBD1,ATSIQGQYEKLF
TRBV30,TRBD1,AWRAVGTGPTGELF
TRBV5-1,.,ASSPGMGSGEKLF
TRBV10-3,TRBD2,ATGGAGEQF
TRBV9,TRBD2,ASSGSSGGWTDTQY
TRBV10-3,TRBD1,AISSGQPGELF
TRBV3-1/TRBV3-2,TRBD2,ASSQGSSGGANTGELF
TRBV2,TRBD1,ASSERLPRDRPLGAAVTDTQY
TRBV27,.,ASSLSPTSAYNEQF
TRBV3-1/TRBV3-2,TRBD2,ASSQRGGTDTQY
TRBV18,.,ASSPLAVLNTGELF
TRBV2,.,ASSVMRDTQY
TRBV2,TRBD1,ASSPGQGRSEKLF
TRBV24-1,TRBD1,ATSDRRQGTLDEQY
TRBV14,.,ASSLTGSLISEKLF
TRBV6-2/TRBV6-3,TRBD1,ASSRGQGYEQY
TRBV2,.,ASSDEQNSPLH
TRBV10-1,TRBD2,ASSESSGGSTGELF
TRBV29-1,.,SVVQGMNTEAF
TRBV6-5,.,ASSTAGENTDTQY
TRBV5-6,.,ASSLGGLGYT
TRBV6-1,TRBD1,ASSDRSGTGVDGYT
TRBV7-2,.,ASSSTPSSNQPQH
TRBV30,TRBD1,AWSRTGGGGQPQH
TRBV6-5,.,ASSSDRLNYGYT
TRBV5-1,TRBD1,ASRVGQGYTEAF